This TCR beta chain emerged from a study of cytomegalovirus exposure and HLA in healthy donors. The count of this clone is one. PCR primers comprised 60 Vbeta and 13 Jbeta primers. The assay was immunoSEQ multiplex PCR, and TCRdb's table has in-frame clones only and misses some. The data show around 92,000 clones, around 79% seen once. The CDR3 length is 13 residues. Germline trimming cut 4 bases from V and 4 bases from J; bases unmatched to any gene: 2. CDR1 ENHRY and CDR2 SYGVKD come from the germline V gene. Source material: PBMCs. This TCR was recovered from a woman in her seventies in good health and CMV-seropositive. The V and J genes are TRBV10-3 and TRBJ1-1, with 8 bases that match TRBD1. The DNA for the CDR3 is TGTGCCATCAGTGGACAGGGGAGCACTGAAGCTTTCTTT. The encoded protein is CAISGQGSTEAFF.